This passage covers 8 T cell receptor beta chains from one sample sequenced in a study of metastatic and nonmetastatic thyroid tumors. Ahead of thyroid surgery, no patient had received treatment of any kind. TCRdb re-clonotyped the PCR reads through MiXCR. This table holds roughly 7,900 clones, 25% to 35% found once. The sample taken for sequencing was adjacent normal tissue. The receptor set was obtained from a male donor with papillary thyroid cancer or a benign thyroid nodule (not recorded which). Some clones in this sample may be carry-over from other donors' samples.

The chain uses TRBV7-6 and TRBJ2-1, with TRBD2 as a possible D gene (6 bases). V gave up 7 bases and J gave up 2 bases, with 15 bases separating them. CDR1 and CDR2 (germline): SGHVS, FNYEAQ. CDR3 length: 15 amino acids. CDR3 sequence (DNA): TGTGCCAGCATCTCCCTCGGGGGTACCTACAATGAGCAGTTCTTC. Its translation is CASISLGGTYNEQFF.

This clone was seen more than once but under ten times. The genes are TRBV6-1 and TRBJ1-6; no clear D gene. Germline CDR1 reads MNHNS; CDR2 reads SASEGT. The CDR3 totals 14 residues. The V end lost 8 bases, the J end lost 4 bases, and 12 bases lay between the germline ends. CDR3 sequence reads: CASGSPLYNSPLHF. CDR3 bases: TGTGCCAGCGGCAGCCCCCTTTATAATTCACCCCTCCACTTT.

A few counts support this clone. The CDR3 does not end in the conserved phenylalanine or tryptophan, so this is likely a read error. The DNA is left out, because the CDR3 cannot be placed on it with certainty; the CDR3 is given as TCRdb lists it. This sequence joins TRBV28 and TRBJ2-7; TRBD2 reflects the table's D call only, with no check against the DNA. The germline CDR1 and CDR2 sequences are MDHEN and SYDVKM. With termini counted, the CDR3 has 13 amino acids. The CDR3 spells CASSGYGGTPPVH.

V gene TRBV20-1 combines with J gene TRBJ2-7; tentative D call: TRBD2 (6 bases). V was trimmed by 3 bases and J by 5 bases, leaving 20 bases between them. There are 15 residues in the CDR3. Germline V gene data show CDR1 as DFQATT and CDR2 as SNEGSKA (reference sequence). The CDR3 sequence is CSASRSGTPGNEQYF. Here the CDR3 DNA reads TGCAGTGCTAGTAGGTCCGGGACTCCGGGCAACGAGCAGTACTTC.

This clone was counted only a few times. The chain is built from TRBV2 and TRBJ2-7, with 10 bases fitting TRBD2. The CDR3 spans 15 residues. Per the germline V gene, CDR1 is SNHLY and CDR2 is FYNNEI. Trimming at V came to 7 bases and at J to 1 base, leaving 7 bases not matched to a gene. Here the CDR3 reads CASKAGGFGSYEQYF. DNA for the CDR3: TGTGCCAGCAAAGCGGGGGGGTTCGGGTCCTACGAGCAGTACTTC. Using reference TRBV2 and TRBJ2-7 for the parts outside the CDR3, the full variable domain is EPEVTQTPSHQVTQMGQEVILRCVPISNHLYFYWYRQILGQKVEFLVSFYNNEISEKSEIFDDQFSVERPDGSNFTLKIRSTKLEDSAMYFCASKAGGFGSYEQYFGPGTRLTVT.

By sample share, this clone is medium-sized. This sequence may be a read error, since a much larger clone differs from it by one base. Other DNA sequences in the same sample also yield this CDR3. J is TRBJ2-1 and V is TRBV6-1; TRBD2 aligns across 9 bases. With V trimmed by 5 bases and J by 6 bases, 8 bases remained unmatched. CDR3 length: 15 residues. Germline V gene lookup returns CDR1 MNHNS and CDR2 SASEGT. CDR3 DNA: TGTGCCAGCAGTCCGGGGCTAGCGGGAATCAATGAGCAGTTCTTC. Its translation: CASSPGLAGINEQFF.

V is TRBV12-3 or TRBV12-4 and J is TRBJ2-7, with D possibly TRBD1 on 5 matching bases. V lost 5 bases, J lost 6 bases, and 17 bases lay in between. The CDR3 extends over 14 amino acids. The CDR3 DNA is TGTGCCAGCAGTCCCGGCTCTCCAAGGGGCGAGCAGTACTTC. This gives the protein CASSPGSPRGEQYF.

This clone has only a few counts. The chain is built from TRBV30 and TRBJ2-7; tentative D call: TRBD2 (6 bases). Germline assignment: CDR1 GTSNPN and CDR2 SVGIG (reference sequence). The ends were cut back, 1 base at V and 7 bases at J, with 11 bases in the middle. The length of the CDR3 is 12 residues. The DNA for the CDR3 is TGTGCCTGGAGTGCATGGGCGGGGGAGCAGTACTTC. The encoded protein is CAWSAWAGEQYF.